Listed below are T cell receptor beta chains from one sample, sequenced in a study of CD8 T cells in ankylosing spondylitis. TCRdb re-derived calls from the 5' RACE reads in MiXCR, one entry per CDR3 protein. The repertoire has under 250,000 distinct CDR3 sequences, roughly 32% of them found once; the top ten carry 4% to 5%. Sequencing input: blood, either unsorted or a sorted T cell fraction (not recorded which). The receptors here all came from a male donor with ankylosing spondylitis or in good health (not recorded which). CDR3s include the opening cysteine and the closing phenylalanine or tryptophan. A D gene is named only where the DNA matches it firmly. Only part of the rows carry a size: once, few, many, or a class if the clone is expanded.

CDR3 protein: CASSPPRNTEAFF; CDR3 DNA: TGTGCCAGCTCACCACCCAGGAACACTGAAGCTTTCTTT; clone size: few; V gene: TRBV18; D gene: NA; J gene: TRBJ1-1
CDR3 protein: CASSLTGPNYNEQFF; CDR3 DNA: TGCGCCAGCAGCTTAACCGGGCCAAACTACAATGAGCAGTTCTTC; clone size: NA; V gene: TRBV5-1; D gene: NA; J gene: TRBJ2-1
CDR3 protein: CSARVTGELFF; CDR3 DNA: TGCAGTGCTAGGGTCACCGGGGAGCTGTTTTTT; clone size: NA; V gene: TRBV20-1; D gene: NA; J gene: TRBJ2-2
CDR3 protein: CASSLRVAGVETQYF; CDR3 DNA: TGTGCCAGCAGTTTAAGGGTAGCGGGCGTGGAGACCCAGTACTTC; clone size: NA; V gene: TRBV12-3/TRBV12-4; D gene: TRBD2; J gene: TRBJ2-5
CDR3 protein: CASRPGSGTVNEQFF; CDR3 DNA: TGCGCCAGCAGGCCAGGGAGCGGAACGGTCAATGAGCAGTTCTTC; clone size: NA; V gene: TRBV5-1; D gene: NA; J gene: TRBJ2-1
CDR3 protein: CASSPPGRWKDTQYF; CDR3 DNA: TGTGCCAGCTCACCACCGGGCAGGTGGAAGGATACGCAGTATTTT; clone size: few; V gene: TRBV18; D gene: NA; J gene: TRBJ2-3
CDR3 protein: CSGKRNHNEQFF; CDR3 DNA: TGCAGTGGAAAGCGAAACCACAATGAGCAGTTCTTC; clone size: many; V gene: TRBV20-1; D gene: NA; J gene: TRBJ2-1
CDR3 protein: CSARTSAGGPGIQETQYF; CDR3 DNA: TGCAGTGCTAGAACTTCAGCGGGGGGGCCCGGAATTCAAGAGACCCAGTACTTC; clone size: NA; V gene: TRBV20-1; D gene: TRBD2; J gene: TRBJ2-5
CDR3 protein: CSARSPGTGTSYEQYF; CDR3 DNA: TGCAGTGCTAGATCCCCCGGGACAGGGACTTCCTACGAGCAGTACTTC; clone size: many; V gene: TRBV20-1; D gene: TRBD1; J gene: TRBJ2-7
CDR3 protein: CASSRDRASTDTQYF; CDR3 DNA: TGTGCCAGCTCCAGGGACCGCGCTAGCACAGATACGCAGTATTTT; clone size: few; V gene: TRBV12-3/TRBV12-4; D gene: NA; J gene: TRBJ2-3
CDR3 protein: CSANDLAGGPDTQYF; CDR3 DNA: TGCAGTGCAAACGACCTAGCGGGGGGGCCAGATACGCAGTATTTT; clone size: NA; V gene: TRBV20-1; D gene: TRBD2; J gene: TRBJ2-3
CDR3 protein: CSAREYRASGNQPQHF; CDR3 DNA: TGCAGTGCTAGAGAGTATAGGGCCTCGGGGAATCAGCCCCAGCATTTT; clone size: few; V gene: TRBV20-1; D gene: NA; J gene: TRBJ1-5
CDR3 protein: CSASDRDSYYNEQFF; CDR3 DNA: TGCAGTGCTAGTGACCGGGACTCTTATTACAATGAGCAGTTCTTC; clone size: NA; V gene: TRBV20-1; D gene: NA; J gene: TRBJ2-1
CDR3 protein: CSPRLGPGETQYF; CDR3 DNA: TGCAGCCCCAGGTTAGGCCCCGGAGAGACCCAGTACTTC; clone size: few; V gene: TRBV20-1; D gene: NA; J gene: TRBJ2-5
CDR3 protein: CSVDSGYEQYF; CDR3 DNA: TGCAGCGTTGATTCGGGCTACGAGCAGTACTTC; clone size: few; V gene: TRBV29-1; D gene: NA; J gene: TRBJ2-7
CDR3 protein: CASTRLPGRTYEQYF; CDR3 DNA: TGTGCCAGCACCCGACTTCCGGGACGGACCTACGAGCAGTACTTC; clone size: NA; V gene: TRBV28; D gene: NA; J gene: TRBJ2-7
CDR3 protein: CASSYLASGGMETQYF; CDR3 DNA: TGTGCCAGCAGTTACTTGGCTAGCGGGGGGATGGAGACCCAGTACTTC; clone size: NA; V gene: TRBV6-5; D gene: TRBD2; J gene: TRBJ2-5
CDR3 protein: CASSPILSDGAEAFF; CDR3 DNA: TGTGCCAGCTCACCAATACTGTCGGACGGGGCTGAAGCTTTCTTT; clone size: few; V gene: TRBV18; D gene: NA; J gene: TRBJ1-1
CDR3 protein: CSASGRGDHEQYF; CDR3 DNA: TGCAGTGCTAGTGGCAGAGGGGACCACGAGCAGTACTTC; clone size: few; V gene: TRBV20-1; D gene: NA; J gene: TRBJ2-7
CDR3 protein: CASVAAPGRTEAFF; CDR3 DNA: TGTGCCAGCGTAGCAGCGCCGGGAAGGACTGAAGCTTTCTTT; clone size: few; V gene: TRBV6-1; D gene: NA; J gene: TRBJ1-1
CDR3 protein: CASSYSMAGGQDNEQFF; CDR3 DNA: TGTGCCAGCAGTTACTCAATGGCGGGGGGGCAGGACAATGAGCAGTTCTTC; clone size: NA; V gene: TRBV6-5; D gene: TRBD2; J gene: TRBJ2-1
CDR3 protein: CASSGRTASYGYTF; CDR3 DNA: TGTGCCAGCAGCGGAAGGACGGCCAGCTATGGCTACACCTTC; clone size: NA; V gene: TRBV5-6; D gene: NA; J gene: TRBJ1-2
CDR3 protein: CASSSGVETQYF; CDR3 DNA: TGCGCCAGCAGCTCCGGGGTGGAGACCCAGTACTTC; clone size: NA; V gene: TRBV5-1; D gene: NA; J gene: TRBJ2-5
CDR3 protein: CASDAGPPTTEAFF; CDR3 DNA: TGTGCCAGCGATGCTGGCCCTCCCACCACTGAAGCTTTCTTT; clone size: few; V gene: TRBV6-1; D gene: NA; J gene: TRBJ1-1
CDR3 protein: CSVLRDPSGNTIYF; CDR3 DNA: TGCAGCGTCCTCCGGGACCCCTCTGGAAACACCATATATTTT; clone size: NA; V gene: TRBV29-1; D gene: NA; J gene: TRBJ1-3
CDR3 protein: CSVGSEYGTDTQYF; CDR3 DNA: TGCAGCGTTGGCTCGGAGTATGGCACAGATACGCAGTATTTT; clone size: NA; V gene: TRBV29-1; D gene: NA; J gene: TRBJ2-3
CDR3 protein: CASSAPGQIYEQYF; CDR3 DNA: TGTGCCAGCAGCGCACCGGGACAGATCTACGAGCAGTACTTC; clone size: few; V gene: TRBV9; D gene: TRBD1; J gene: TRBJ2-7
CDR3 protein: CASRALGQNTEAFF; CDR3 DNA: TGTGCCAGCAGAGCACTCGGACAAAACACTGAAGCTTTCTTT; clone size: NA; V gene: TRBV6-1; D gene: NA; J gene: TRBJ1-1
CDR3 protein: CASSFGGANSGANVLTF; CDR3 DNA: TGTGCCAGCAGTTTTGGGGGGGCCAACTCTGGGGCCAACGTCCTGACTTTC; clone size: NA; V gene: TRBV6-5; D gene: NA; J gene: TRBJ2-6
CDR3 protein: CASSGTRSIEDIQYF; CDR3 DNA: TGTGCCAGCAGTGGGACACGCTCTATCGAGGACATTCAGTACTTC; clone size: NA; V gene: TRBV28; D gene: NA; J gene: TRBJ2-4
CDR3 protein: CSARGDRVLYNSPLHF; CDR3 DNA: TGCAGTGCTAGAGGAGACAGGGTTCTCTATAATTCACCCCTCCACTTT; clone size: NA; V gene: TRBV20-1; D gene: TRBD1; J gene: TRBJ1-6
CDR3 protein: CASSRQGASTEAFF; CDR3 DNA: TGTGCCAGCAGCCGACAGGGGGCGTCCACTGAAGCTTTCTTT; clone size: few; V gene: TRBV7-2; D gene: TRBD1; J gene: TRBJ1-1
CDR3 protein: CSAKQLSGFSYEQYF; CDR3 DNA: TGCAGTGCCAAACAACTTAGCGGGTTCTCCTACGAGCAGTACTTC; clone size: NA; V gene: TRBV20-1; D gene: TRBD2; J gene: TRBJ2-7
CDR3 protein: CASSEGGGYGNQPQHF; CDR3 DNA: TGTGCCAGCAGTGAAGGGGGGGGTTACGGCAATCAGCCCCAGCATTTT; clone size: NA; V gene: TRBV25-1; D gene: NA; J gene: TRBJ1-5
CDR3 protein: CASSLGQGPQHF; CDR3 DNA: TGTGCCAGCAGTTTGGGACAGGGGCCCCAGCATTTT; clone size: NA; V gene: TRBV12-3/TRBV12-4; D gene: TRBD1; J gene: TRBJ1-5
CDR3 protein: CASSRTGGAYNEQFF; CDR3 DNA: TGTGCCAGCAGTCGGACAGGGGGCGCTTACAATGAGCAGTTCTTC; clone size: few; V gene: TRBV6-1; D gene: TRBD1; J gene: TRBJ2-1
CDR3 protein: CASSLAQEAGGYTF; CDR3 DNA: TGTGCCAGCAGCTTAGCCCAGGAGGCTGGGGGCTACACCTTC; clone size: few; V gene: TRBV7-9; D gene: NA; J gene: TRBJ1-2
CDR3 protein: CASSYTRSTEAFF; CDR3 DNA: TGTGCCAGCAGTTACACGAGGAGCACTGAAGCTTTCTTT; clone size: many; V gene: TRBV6-5; D gene: NA; J gene: TRBJ1-1
CDR3 protein: CASSQDLGLMNEQFF; CDR3 DNA: TGTGCCAGCAGCCAAGATTTAGGACTAATGAATGAGCAGTTCTTC; clone size: NA; V gene: TRBV3-1; D gene: NA; J gene: TRBJ2-1